This entry describes one T cell receptor (beta chain). The junction departs from the called germline gene at one end, perhaps through a read error. TCR beta VDJ and CDR3 profiles were obtained from a genomic DNA template. Each CDR3 protein is one row after TCRdb ran MiXCR on the reads. The sample lists fewer than 200,000 distinct CDR3 sequences; about two thirds were seen once. The data were taken from a study of CD8+CD57+ T cells in acquired aplastic anemia. Patients who underwent sequencing had shown CD8+CD57+ cell expansion by flow cytometry. Patients were therapy-naive when their blood was sampled. Per the germline V gene, CDR1 is MRHNA and CDR2 is SNTAGT. The CDR3 has 15 amino acids.

The chain joins TRBV6-4 to TRBJ2-5; 9 bases match TRBD1. The sequence derives from a human donor with aplastic anemia. Sample: sorted CD4+, CD8+, or CD8+CD57+ T cells (not recorded which) from PBMCs. As DNA, the CDR3 is TGTGCCATCAGTGTGGGGACAGGGCCCCAAGAGACCCAGTACTTC. Encoded protein: CAISVGTGPQETQYF.